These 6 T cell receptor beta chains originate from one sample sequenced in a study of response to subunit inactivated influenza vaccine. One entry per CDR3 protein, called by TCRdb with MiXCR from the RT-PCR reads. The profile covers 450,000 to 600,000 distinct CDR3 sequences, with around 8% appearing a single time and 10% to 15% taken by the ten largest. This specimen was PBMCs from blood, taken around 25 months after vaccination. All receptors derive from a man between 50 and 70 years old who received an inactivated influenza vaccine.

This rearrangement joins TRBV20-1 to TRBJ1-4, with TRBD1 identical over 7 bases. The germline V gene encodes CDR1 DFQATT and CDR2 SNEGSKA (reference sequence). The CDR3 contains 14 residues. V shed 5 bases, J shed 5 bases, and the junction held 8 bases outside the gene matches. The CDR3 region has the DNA TGCAGTGCTGCTACCGACAGGGTAAATGAAAAACTGTTTTTT. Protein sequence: CSAATDRVNEKLFF.

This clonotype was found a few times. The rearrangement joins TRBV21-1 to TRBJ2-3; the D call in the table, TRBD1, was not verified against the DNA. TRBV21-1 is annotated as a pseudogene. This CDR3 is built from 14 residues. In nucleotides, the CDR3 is TGTGCCAGCAGCAAATTTCAGGGTTCAGATACGCAGTATTTT. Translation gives CASSKFQGSDTQYF.

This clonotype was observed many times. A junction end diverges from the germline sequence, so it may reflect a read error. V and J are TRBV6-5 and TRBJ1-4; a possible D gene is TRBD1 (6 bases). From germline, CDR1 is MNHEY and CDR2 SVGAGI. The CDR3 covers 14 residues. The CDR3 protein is CASSYTGAKEKLFF. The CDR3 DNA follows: TGTGCCAGCAGTTATACGGGGGCTAAGGAAAAACTGTTTTTT.

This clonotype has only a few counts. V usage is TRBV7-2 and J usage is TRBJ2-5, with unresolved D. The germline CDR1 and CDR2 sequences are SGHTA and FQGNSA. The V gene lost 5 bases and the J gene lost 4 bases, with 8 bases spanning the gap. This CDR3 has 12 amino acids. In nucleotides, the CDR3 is TGTGCCAGCAGCCTAAATCTAGAGACCCAGTACTTC. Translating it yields CASSLNLETQYF. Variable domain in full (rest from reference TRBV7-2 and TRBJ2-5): GAGVSQSPSNKVTEKGKDVELRCDPISGHTALYWYRQSLGQGLEFLIYFQGNSAPDKSGLPSDRFSAERTGGSVSTLTIQRTQQEDSAVYLCASSLNLETQYFGPGTRLLVL.

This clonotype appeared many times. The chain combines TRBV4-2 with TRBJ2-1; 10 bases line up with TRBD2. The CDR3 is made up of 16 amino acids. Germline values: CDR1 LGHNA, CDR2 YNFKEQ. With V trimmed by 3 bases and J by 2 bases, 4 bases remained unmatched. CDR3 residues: CASSQELAGPYNEQFF. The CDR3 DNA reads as TGTGCCAGCAGCCAGGAACTAGCGGGACCCTACAATGAGCAGTTCTTC.

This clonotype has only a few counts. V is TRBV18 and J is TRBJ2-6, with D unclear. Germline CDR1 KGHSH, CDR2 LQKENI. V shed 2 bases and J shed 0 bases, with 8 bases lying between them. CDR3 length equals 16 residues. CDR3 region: CASSPVPPSGANVLTF. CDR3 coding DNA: TGTGCCAGCTCACCAGTACCGCCCTCTGGGGCCAACGTCCTGACTTTC. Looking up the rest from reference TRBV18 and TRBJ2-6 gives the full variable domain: NAGVMQNPRHLVRRRGQEARLRCSPMKGHSHVYWYRQLPEEGLKFMVYLQKENIIDESGMPKERFSAEFPKEGPSILRIQQVVRGDSAAYFCASSPVPPSGANVLTFGAGSRLTVL.